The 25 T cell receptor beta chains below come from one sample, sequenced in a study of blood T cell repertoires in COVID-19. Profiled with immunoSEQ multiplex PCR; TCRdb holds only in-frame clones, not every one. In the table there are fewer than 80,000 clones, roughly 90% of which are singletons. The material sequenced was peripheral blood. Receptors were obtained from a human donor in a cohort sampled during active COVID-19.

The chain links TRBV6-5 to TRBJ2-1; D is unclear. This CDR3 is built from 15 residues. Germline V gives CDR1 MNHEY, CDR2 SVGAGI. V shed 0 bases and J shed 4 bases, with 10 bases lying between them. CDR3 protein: CASSYSSRGYNEQFF. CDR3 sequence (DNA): TGTGCCAGCAGTTACTCCTCCAGAGGTTACAATGAGCAGTTCTTC.

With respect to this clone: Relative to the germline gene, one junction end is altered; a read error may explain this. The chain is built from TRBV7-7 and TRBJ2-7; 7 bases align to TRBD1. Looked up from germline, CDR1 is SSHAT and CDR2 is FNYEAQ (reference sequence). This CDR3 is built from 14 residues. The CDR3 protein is CASRRDSSAGEQYF. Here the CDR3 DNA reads TGTGCTAGCAGACGGGACAGTTCGGCTGGCGAGCAGTACTTC. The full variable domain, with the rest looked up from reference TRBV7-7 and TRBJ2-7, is GAGVSQSPRYKVTKRGQDVTLRCDPISSHATLYWYQQALGQGPEFLTYFNYEAQPDKSGLPSDRFSAERPEGSISTLTIQRTEQRDSAMYRCASRRDSSAGEQYFGPGTRLTVT.

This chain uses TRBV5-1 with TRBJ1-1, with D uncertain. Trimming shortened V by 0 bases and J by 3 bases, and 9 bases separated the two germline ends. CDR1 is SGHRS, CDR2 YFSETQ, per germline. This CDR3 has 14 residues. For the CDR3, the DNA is TGCGCCAGCAGCTTGGTTGGAGCGGACACTGAAGCTTTCTTT. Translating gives CASSLVGADTEAFF.

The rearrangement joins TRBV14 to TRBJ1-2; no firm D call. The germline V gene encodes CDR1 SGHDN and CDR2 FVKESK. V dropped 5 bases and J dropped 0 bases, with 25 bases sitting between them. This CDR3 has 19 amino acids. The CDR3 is CASSSLREEEEGSNYGYTF. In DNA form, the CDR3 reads TGTGCCAGCAGCTCTTTGAGGGAAGAGGAAGAAGGGTCTAACTATGGCTACACCTTC.

CDR3 in amino acids: CASSLAEDSPLHF. DNA for the CDR3: TGTGCCAGCAGTTTAGCGGAGGATTCACCCCTCCACTTT. The chain recombines TRBV12-3 or TRBV12-4 with TRBJ1-6, with no clear D. V lost 0 bases to trimming and J lost 8 bases, with 5 bases between them. The CDR3 loop spans 13 amino acids.

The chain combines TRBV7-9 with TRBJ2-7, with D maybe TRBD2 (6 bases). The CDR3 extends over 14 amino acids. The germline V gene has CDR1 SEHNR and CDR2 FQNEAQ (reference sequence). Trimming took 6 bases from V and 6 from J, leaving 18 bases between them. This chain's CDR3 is CASSREVEGGEQYF. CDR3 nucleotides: TGTGCCAGCAGTAGGGAGGTCGAGGGTGGCGAGCAGTACTTC.

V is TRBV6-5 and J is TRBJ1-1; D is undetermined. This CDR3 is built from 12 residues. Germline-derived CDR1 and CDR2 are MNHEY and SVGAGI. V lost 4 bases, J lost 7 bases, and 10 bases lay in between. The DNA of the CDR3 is TGTGCCAGCAGTTTGGCAGGCATTGAAGCTTTCTTT. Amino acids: CASSLAGIEAFF.

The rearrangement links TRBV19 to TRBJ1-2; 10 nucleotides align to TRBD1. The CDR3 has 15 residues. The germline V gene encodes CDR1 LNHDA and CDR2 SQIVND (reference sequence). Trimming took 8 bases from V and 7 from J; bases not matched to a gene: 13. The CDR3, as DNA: TGTGCCAGTCAACGTGTGGGGACAGGGGAGAGTGGCTACACCTTC. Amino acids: CASQRVGTGESGYTF.

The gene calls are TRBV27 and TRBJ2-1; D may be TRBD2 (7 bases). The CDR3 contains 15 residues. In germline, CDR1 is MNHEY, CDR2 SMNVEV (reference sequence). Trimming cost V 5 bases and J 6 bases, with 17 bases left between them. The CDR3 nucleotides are TGTGCCAGCAGTGCCCGGGGGCGGGGGTTCAATGAGCAGTTCTTC. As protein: CASSARGRGFNEQFF.

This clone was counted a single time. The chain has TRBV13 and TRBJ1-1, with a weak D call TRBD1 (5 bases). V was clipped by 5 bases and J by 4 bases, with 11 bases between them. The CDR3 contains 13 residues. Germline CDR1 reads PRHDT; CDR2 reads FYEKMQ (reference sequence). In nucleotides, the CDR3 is TGTGCCAGCAGCAACCGACAGTCCACTGAAGCTTTCTTT. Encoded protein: CASSNRQSTEAFF.

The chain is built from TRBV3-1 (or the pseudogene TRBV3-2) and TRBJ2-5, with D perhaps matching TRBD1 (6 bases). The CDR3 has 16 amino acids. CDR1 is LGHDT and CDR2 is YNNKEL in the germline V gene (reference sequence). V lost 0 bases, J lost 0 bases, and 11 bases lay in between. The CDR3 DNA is TGTGCCAGCAGCCAAGACAGGGGAAGGTACCAAGAGACCCAGTACTTC. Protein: CASSQDRGRYQETQYF.

The CDR3 sequence: CASSLGPQGLSGGYTF. CDR3 bases: TGTGCCAGCAGTTTGGGGCCCCAGGGTCTAAGTGGGGGCTACACCTTC. The chain has TRBV28 and TRBJ1-2; D might be TRBD1 (5 bases). The germline V gene has CDR1 MDHEN and CDR2 SYDVKM. The length of the CDR3 is 16 residues. The germline V and J ends were trimmed by 3 bases and 8 bases, with 22 bases remaining between them.

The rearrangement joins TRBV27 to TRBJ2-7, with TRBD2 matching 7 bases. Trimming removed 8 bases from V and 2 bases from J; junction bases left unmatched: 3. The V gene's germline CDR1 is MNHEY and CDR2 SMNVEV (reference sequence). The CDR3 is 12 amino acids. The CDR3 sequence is CASSSGPYEQYF. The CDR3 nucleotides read TGTGCCAGCTCTAGCGGTCCCTACGAGCAGTACTTC.

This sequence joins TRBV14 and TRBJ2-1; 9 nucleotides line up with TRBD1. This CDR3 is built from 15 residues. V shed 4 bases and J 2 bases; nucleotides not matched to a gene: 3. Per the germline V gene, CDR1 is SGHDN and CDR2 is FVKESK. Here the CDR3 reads CASSLGQGPYNEQFF. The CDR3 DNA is TGTGCCAGCAGCCTGGGACAGGGCCCCTACAATGAGCAGTTCTTC. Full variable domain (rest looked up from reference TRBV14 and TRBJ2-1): EAGVTQFPSHSVIEKGQTVTLRCDPISGHDNLYWYRRVMGKEIKFLLHFVKESKQDESGMPNNRFLAERTGGTYSTLKVQPAELEDSGVYFCASSLGQGPYNEQFFGPGTRLTVL.

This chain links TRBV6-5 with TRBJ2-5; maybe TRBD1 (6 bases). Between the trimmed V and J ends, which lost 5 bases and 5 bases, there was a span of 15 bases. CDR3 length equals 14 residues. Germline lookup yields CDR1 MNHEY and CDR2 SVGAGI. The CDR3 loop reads CASSREQGPETQYF. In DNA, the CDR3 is TGTGCCAGCAGTCGCGAACAGGGCCCCGAGACCCAGTACTTC.

CDR3 in DNA: TGTGCCAGCAGTGACGGTAGCGGGATCCCCAATGAGCAGTTCTTC. Translated: CASSDGSGIPNEQFF. V usage is TRBV2 and J usage is TRBJ2-1, with TRBD2 identical over 8 bases. Germline values: CDR1 SNHLY, CDR2 FYNNEI. V shed 3 bases, J shed 6 bases, and the junction held 7 bases outside the gene matches. The CDR3 loop spans 15 amino acids.

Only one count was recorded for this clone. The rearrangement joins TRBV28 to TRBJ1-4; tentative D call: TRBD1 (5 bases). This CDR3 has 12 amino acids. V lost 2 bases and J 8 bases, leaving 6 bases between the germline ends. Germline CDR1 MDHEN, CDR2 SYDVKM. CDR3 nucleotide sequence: TGTGCCAGCAGTTTAGGGGGGGAAAAACTGTTTTTT. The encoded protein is CASSLGGEKLFF.

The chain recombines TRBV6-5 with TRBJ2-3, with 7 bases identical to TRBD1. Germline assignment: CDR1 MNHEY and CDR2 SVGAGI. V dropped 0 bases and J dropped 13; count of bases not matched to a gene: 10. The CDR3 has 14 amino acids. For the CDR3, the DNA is TGTGCCAGCAGTTACTCGATTGGTCTCGGACAGGAGTATTTT. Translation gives CASSYSIGLGQEYF.

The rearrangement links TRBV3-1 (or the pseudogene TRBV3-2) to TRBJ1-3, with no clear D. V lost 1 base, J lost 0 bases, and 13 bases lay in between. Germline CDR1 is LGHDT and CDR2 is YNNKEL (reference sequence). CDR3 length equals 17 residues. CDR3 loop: CASSQVSLKISGNTIYF. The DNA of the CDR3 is TGTGCCAGCAGCCAAGTATCGTTAAAAATCTCTGGAAACACCATATATTTT.

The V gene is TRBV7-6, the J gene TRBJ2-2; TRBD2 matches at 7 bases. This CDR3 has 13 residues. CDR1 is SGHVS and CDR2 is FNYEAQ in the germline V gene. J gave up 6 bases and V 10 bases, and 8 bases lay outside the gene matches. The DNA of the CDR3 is TGTGCCACTCGAGGACTAGTCCCCGGGGAGCTGTTTTTT. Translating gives CATRGLVPGELFF.

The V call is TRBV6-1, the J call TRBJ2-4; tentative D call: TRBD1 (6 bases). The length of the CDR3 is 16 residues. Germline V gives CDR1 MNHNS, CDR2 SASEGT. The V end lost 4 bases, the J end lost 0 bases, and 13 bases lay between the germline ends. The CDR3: CASSGPDSLAKNIQYF. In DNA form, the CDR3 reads TGTGCCAGCAGTGGGCCGGACAGTCTAGCCAAAAACATTCAGTACTTC.

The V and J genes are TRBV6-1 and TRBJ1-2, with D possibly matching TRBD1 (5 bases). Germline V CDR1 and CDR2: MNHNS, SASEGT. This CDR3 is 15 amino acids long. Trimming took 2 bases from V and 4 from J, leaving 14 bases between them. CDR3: CASSERMAGLYGYTF. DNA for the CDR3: TGTGCCAGCAGTGAAAGGATGGCAGGGCTCTATGGCTACACCTTC.

This chain's CDR3 is CASSPVAGPYEQYF. Written as DNA, the CDR3 is TGTGCCAGCAGCCCAGTAGCGGGGCCCTACGAGCAGTACTTC. This chain connects TRBV7-2 to TRBJ2-7, with 8 bases that match TRBD2. Germline trimming cut 5 bases from V and 2 bases from J; bases unmatched to any gene: 5. The CDR3 totals 14 residues. Germline values: CDR1 SGHTA, CDR2 FQGNSA.

The CDR3 region is CASTTGGASGNTIYF. The CDR3 nucleotides read TGTGCCAGCACCACAGGGGGCGCATCTGGAAACACCATATATTTT. This chain connects TRBV6-5 to TRBJ1-3; 9 bases align to TRBD1. Germline-derived CDR1 and CDR2 are MNHEY and SVGAGI. The CDR3 is made up of 15 amino acids. The V segment lost 7 bases and the J segment 1 base; nucleotides outside the gene matches: 5.

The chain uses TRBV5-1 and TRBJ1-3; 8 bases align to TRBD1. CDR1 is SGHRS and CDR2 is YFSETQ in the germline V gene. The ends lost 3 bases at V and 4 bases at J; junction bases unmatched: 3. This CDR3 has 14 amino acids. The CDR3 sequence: CASSSGTGGNTIYF. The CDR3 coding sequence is TGCGCCAGCAGCTCTGGGACAGGAGGAAACACCATATATTTT.